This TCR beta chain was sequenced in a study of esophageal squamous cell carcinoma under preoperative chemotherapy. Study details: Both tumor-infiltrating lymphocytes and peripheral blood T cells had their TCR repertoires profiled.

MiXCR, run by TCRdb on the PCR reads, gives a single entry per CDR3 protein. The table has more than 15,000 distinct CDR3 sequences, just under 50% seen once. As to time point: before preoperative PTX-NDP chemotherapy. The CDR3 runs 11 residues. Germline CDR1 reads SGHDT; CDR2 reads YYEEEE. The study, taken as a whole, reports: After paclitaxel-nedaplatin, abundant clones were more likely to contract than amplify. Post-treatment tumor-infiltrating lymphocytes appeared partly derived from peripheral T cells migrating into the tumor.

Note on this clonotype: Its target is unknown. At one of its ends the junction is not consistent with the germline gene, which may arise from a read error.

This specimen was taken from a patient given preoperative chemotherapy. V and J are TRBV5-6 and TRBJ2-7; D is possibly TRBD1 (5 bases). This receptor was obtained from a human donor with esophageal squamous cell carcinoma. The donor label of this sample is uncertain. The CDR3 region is CASSLEQGFSF. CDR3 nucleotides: TGTGCCAGCAGCTTGGAGCAGGGATTCTCCTTC.